This is a list of T cell receptor beta chains from one sample in a study of T cell repertoires in cytomegalovirus infection. TCRdb passed the reads through MiXCR, listing each CDR3 protein once. This table has some 300,000 distinct CDR3 sequences, 15% to 20% appearing once. Sequencing was done on a sample of PBMCs. These receptors all come from a human donor in good health (CMV status not recorded). Some clones in this sample may be carry-over from other donors' samples. Each CDR3 is given with its conserved first and last residue. A D gene is named only where the DNA matches it firmly. Expanded clones are given a class, and other clones once, few, many or no size at all.

abundance	d_gene	v_gene	j_gene	CDR3aa	CDR3nt
.	TRBD1	TRBV10-3	TRBJ1-5	CAISELSRTGGPGNQPQHF	TGTGCCATCAGTGAGTTATCTAGAACAGGGGGCCCGGGCAATCAGCCCCAGCATTTT
many	TRBD1	TRBV20-1	TRBJ1-6	CSARGGGSSYNSPLHF	TGCAGTGCCCGAGGGGGCGGGAGCTCCTATAATTCACCCCTCCACTTT
few	.	TRBV7-9	TRBJ2-3	CASSRGADTQYF	TGTGCCAGCAGTAGGGGCGCAGATACGCAGTATTTT
.	.	TRBV9	TRBJ2-5	CSSSVASQETQYF	TGTTCCAGCAGCGTAGCCAGCCAAGAGACCCAGTACTTC
many	TRBD2	TRBV28	TRBJ2-3	CASSSGTSGGGTQYF	TGTGCCAGCAGTTCCGGGACTAGCGGGGGAGGTACGCAGTATTTT
.	.	TRBV7-6	TRBJ2-7	CASKNLQGNAYEQYF	TGTGCCAGCAAAAATTTACAGGGAAATGCCTACGAGCAGTACTTC
.	TRBD1	TRBV6-5	TRBJ2-7	CASSYPGQGTYEQYF	TGTGCCAGCAGTTACCCGGGACAGGGAACCTACGAGCAGTACTTC
few	.	TRBV4-1	TRBJ1-4	CASSQDREDNEKLFF	TGCGCCAGCAGCCAAGATCGGGAGGATAATGAAAAACTGTTTTTT
.	.	TRBV18	TRBJ2-7	CASSPASVYEQYF	TGTGCCAGCTCCCCCGCGTCTGTCTACGAGCAGTACTTC
many	TRBD1	TRBV7-2	TRBJ1-2	CASSTDRGQGYTF	TGTGCCAGCAGCACCGACAGGGGGCAAGGCTACACCTTC
few	TRBD2	TRBV6-1	TRBJ2-2	CASMVTGTSIGELFF	TGTGCCAGCATGGTAACCGGGACTAGTATCGGGGAGCTGTTTTTT
few	.	TRBV20-1	TRBJ1-2	CSASGWTRGYTF	TGCAGTGCTAGTGGCTGGACGCGGGGCTACACCTTC
many	.	TRBV12-3/TRBV12-4	TRBJ1-5	CASSSGVSGNQPQHF	TGTGCCAGCAGTTCAGGGGTCTCGGGAAATCAGCCCCAGCATTTT
.	.	TRBV13	TRBJ2-7	CASSLGVRGDYEQYF	TGTGCCAGCAGCTTAGGAGTAAGGGGCGACTACGAGCAGTACTTC
.	.	TRBV19	TRBJ2-2	CASSIVGTGELFF	TGTGCCAGTAGTATAGTTGGCACCGGGGAGCTGTTTTTT
many	.	TRBV12-3/TRBV12-4	TRBJ1-1	CASSYPATEAFF	TGTGCCAGCAGTTACCCAGCCACTGAAGCTTTCTTT
many	.	TRBV6-6	TRBJ1-5	CASSYSRGVDQPQHF	TGTGCCAGCAGTTACTCGAGAGGGGTAGATCAGCCCCAGCATTTT
many	TRBD2	TRBV28	TRBJ2-7	CASSLPHLAGALYF	TGTGCCAGCAGTTTGCCCCATTTAGCGGGGGCATTGTACTTC
.	.	TRBV4-1	TRBJ2-7	CASSQEMGAYRFEQYF	TGCGCCAGCAGCCAAGAAATGGGGGCGTATAGGTTCGAGCAGTACTTC
few	.	TRBV27	TRBJ2-1	CASSKGRYNEQFF	TGTGCCAGCAGCAAGGGGCGTTACAATGAGCAGTTCTTC
many	.	TRBV12-3/TRBV12-4	TRBJ1-1	CASTWGTPGEAFF	TGTGCCAGCACCTGGGGGACACCCGGTGAAGCTTTCTTT
.	TRBD1	TRBV20-1	TRBJ1-5	CSARDHQGALRDQPQHF	TGCAGTGCTAGAGATCATCAGGGGGCCCTTCGTGATCAGCCCCAGCATTTT
.	.	TRBV5-1	TRBJ2-3	CASSPPFEGDTQYF	TGCGCCAGCAGCCCTCCTTTCGAGGGGGATACGCAGTATTTT
few	.	TRBV4-2	TRBJ2-3	CASSQEGSYTDTQYF	TGTGCCAGCAGCCAAGAAGGCAGCTACACAGATACGCAGTATTTT
.	TRBD1	TRBV16	TRBJ1-2	CASSPGQVNYGYTF	TGTGCCAGCAGCCCGGGACAGGTTAACTATGGCTACACCTTC
once	TRBD1	TRBV5-4	TRBJ2-2	CASSLRRRGSDTGELFF	TGTGCCAGCAGCTTGCGGCGCAGGGGGTCGGACACCGGGGAGCTGTTTTTT
few	.	TRBV28	TRBJ1-2	CASGPTGPTNYGYTF	TGTGCCAGCGGACCTACAGGGCCCACTAACTATGGCTACACCTTC
many	TRBD1	TRBV12-3/TRBV12-4	TRBJ2-7	CASSRLLGGQVHEQYF	TGTGCCAGCAGTCGGTTGCTAGGGGGACAGGTTCACGAGCAGTACTTC
many	.	TRBV7-2	TRBJ1-1	CASSLAGGSRTEAFF	TGTGCCAGCAGCTTAGCGGGGGGATCGAGGACTGAAGCTTTCTTT
.	.	TRBV4-2	TRBJ2-2	CASSQVLRGLSNTGELFF	TGTGCCAGCAGCCAAGTACTCCGGGGGCTATCGAACACCGGGGAGCTGTTTTTT
few	.	TRBV11-2	TRBJ2-5	CASSLVTGQETQYF	TGTGCCAGCAGCTTAGTTACAGGTCAAGAGACCCAGTACTTC
.	TRBD1	TRBV12-3/TRBV12-4	TRBJ1-2	CASRGGDRGLNYGYTF	TGTGCCAGCAGGGGAGGGGACAGGGGTTTGAACTATGGCTACACCTTC
.	TRBD1	TRBV19	TRBJ1-2	CASSIRRSRTGGSGYTF	TGTGCCAGTAGTATCAGAAGGAGCAGGACAGGGGGCTCTGGCTACACCTTC